What follows are 8 T cell receptor beta chains derived from one specimen sequenced in a study of blood T cells in healthy people across ages. Then a second PCR, running roughly 6 to 11 cycles, was carried out with a sample-barcoded 5' primer and a J-beta primer mix. MiXCR, run by TCRdb on the 5' RACE reads, gives a single entry per CDR3 protein. This table holds 500,000 to 550,000 distinct CDR3 sequences, approximately 25% found once. This sample was shared with a second study, whose subject was T cells of mothers and their children.

Sample: blood. The receptors derive from a boy between 10 and 17 years old in good health.

The genes are TRBV30 and TRBJ2-7; 10 nucleotides align to TRBD2. V lost 5 bases and J lost 0; bases outside the gene matches: 13. The germline V gene encodes CDR1 GTSNPN and CDR2 SVGIG (reference sequence). The CDR3 loop spans 17 amino acids. In nucleotides, the CDR3 is TGTGCCTGGGAGAAAAATAGCGGGGGGCGGAGCTCCTACGAGCAGTACTTC. It encodes CAWEKNSGGRSSYEQYF.

V usage is TRBV6-2 or TRBV6-3 and J usage is TRBJ1-2, with 9 bases that match TRBD1. The germline gives CDR1 MNHEY, CDR2 SVGEGT. V lost 6 bases and J lost 4; bases outside the gene matches: 9. The CDR3 loop spans 15 amino acids. The CDR3 DNA is TGTGCCAGCAGCTTAACGGGACAGGGCACCTATGGCTACACCTTC. It is translated as CASSLTGQGTYGYTF.

There are a few counts of this clonotype. V is TRBV20-1 and J is TRBJ2-1, with D possibly being TRBD1 (5 bases). Trimming left V 6 bases short and J 2 bases short, with 17 bases between. This CDR3 has 15 amino acids. The germline V gene has CDR1 DFQATT and CDR2 SNEGSKA (reference sequence). CDR3 bases: TGCAGTGCCACCAATACCGACAGTCCCTACAATGAGCAGTTCTTC. Translating it yields CSATNTDSPYNEQFF.

The J gene is TRBJ1-6, the V gene TRBV9; 8 bases are a match to TRBD1. Germline CDR1 SGDLS, CDR2 YYNGEE. J lost 9 bases, V lost 0 bases, and 5 bases had no gene match. The CDR3 totals 15 residues. CDR3 sequence: CASSVAPDRASPLHF. In nucleotides, the CDR3 is TGTGCCAGCAGCGTAGCTCCGGACAGGGCTTCACCCCTCCACTTT.

There are many counts of this clonotype. J is TRBJ2-4 and V is TRBV7-9; 14 positions agree with TRBD2. The CDR3 runs 15 residues. With 5 bases clipped from V and 8 bases from J, the junction kept 5 bases outside the gene matches. Germline V gene sequence: CDR1 SEHNR, CDR2 FQNEAQ (reference sequence). CDR3 in amino acids: CASSQGTSGGYIQYF. The CDR3 region has the DNA TGTGCCAGCAGCCAAGGGACTAGCGGGGGATACATTCAGTACTTC.

The sample holds a few counts of this clonotype. V and J are TRBV12-3 or TRBV12-4 and TRBJ2-1, with D maybe TRBD2 (6 bases). The V end was cut by 3 bases, the J end by 8 bases, with 17 bases between. The CDR3 sequence is 15 residues long. The CDR3 is CASSFLAPWGDEQFF. The CDR3 DNA reads as TGTGCCAGCAGTTTTTTGGCTCCCTGGGGGGATGAGCAGTTCTTC.

In this sample, this clonotype turned up a few times. The chain employs TRBV4-2 and TRBJ2-5; 11 bases are a match to TRBD2. Looked up from germline, CDR1 is LGHNA and CDR2 is YNFKEQ. Trimming took 2 bases from V and 3 from J; bases not matched to a gene: 8. The CDR3 is 17 residues long. CDR3 in amino acids: CASSQRWASGRKETQYF. The CDR3 DNA reads TGTGCCAGCAGCCAACGATGGGCTAGCGGGAGGAAAGAGACCCAGTACTTC.

This clonotype was observed a handful of times. The chain carries TRBV5-1 and TRBJ2-7; 7 nucleotides line up with TRBD1. The length of the CDR3 is 18 residues. Trimming cost V 0 bases and J 0 bases; bases outside gene matches: 12. Germline CDR1 is SGHRS and CDR2 is YFSETQ. The CDR3, as DNA: TGCGCCAGCAGCTTGGTGGAAATAAGGACAGGCAGCTCCTACGAGCAGTACTTC. Translating it yields CASSLVEIRTGSSYEQYF.